The source of this TCR beta chain is a study of T-cell reconstitution after alpha-beta-depleted transplantation in children. Construction of the TCRbeta library involved unique molecular identifiers. TCRdb independently ran MiXCR on the PCR reads; one entry per CDR3 protein. The sample shows some 400,000 distinct CDR3 sequences, about a fifth of them seen only once. Germline V gene sequence: CDR1 SGDLS, CDR2 YYNGEE. The length of the CDR3 is 18 residues. Trimming removed 0 bases at V and 4 bases at J, with 22 bases between. This clonotype was recorded a few times. The receptor comes from a human donor who donated a stem cell graft to a child with acute myeloid leukemia. The V gene is TRBV9, the J gene TRBJ1-1; possible D gene TRBD1, 6 bases. The sample consisted of PBMCs from the stem cell graft donor, taken from the stem cell graft. CDR3 sequence reads: CASSVVRGVRGKGTEAFF. The DNA of the CDR3 is TGTGCCAGCAGCGTAGTAAGGGGGGTTCGCGGGAAAGGCACTGAAGCTTTCTTT.